The 29 T cell receptor beta chains given below trace back to one sample, sequenced in a study of cytomegalovirus exposure and HLA in healthy donors. Method: immunoSEQ multiplex PCR; TCRdb's copy keeps in-frame clones and lacks some. The repertoire holds 150,000 or so clones, with just under 90% as singletons. Material for sequencing was PBMCs. The source of these receptors is a woman under 40 in good health and CMV-seronegative.

J is TRBJ2-7 and V is TRBV7-9; 9 bases agree with TRBD1. Germline CDR1 and CDR2: SEHNR and FQNEAQ (reference sequence). The CDR3 totals 16 residues. Trimming cost V 10 bases and J 2 bases; bases outside gene matches: 15. In nucleotides, the CDR3 is TGTGCCACCCAAGAAATTAACAGGGGGCCGGCCTACGAGCAGTACTTC. Its protein is CATQEINRGPAYEQYF.

V and J are TRBV5-1 and TRBJ2-3; TRBD2 agrees at 11 bases. CDR3 length: 19 residues. The V gene end was trimmed by 1 base and the J gene end by 2 bases; junction bases not matched to a gene: 12. Germline CDR1 SGHRS, CDR2 YFSETQ. The CDR3 sequence: CASSLFLLAGGLNTDTQYF. The CDR3 bases are TGCGCCAGCAGCTTGTTTCTCCTAGCGGGGGGCCTTAACACAGATACGCAGTATTTT.

The chain carries TRBV7-2 and TRBJ1-1; D gene uncertain. This CDR3 region has 14 residues. Between the trimmed V and J ends, which lost 2 bases and 1 base, there was a span of 8 bases. Germline lookup yields CDR1 SGHTA and CDR2 FQGNSA. This CDR3 reads CASSLIPQNTEAFF. The CDR3, as DNA: TGTGCCAGCAGCTTAATCCCCCAGAACACTGAAGCTTTCTTT.

The chain joins TRBV6-5 to TRBJ2-7, with D possibly being TRBD2 (5 bases). The CDR3 length is 14 residues. The V gene lost 2 bases and the J gene lost 6 bases, with 14 bases spanning the gap. Germline V gene lookup returns CDR1 MNHEY and CDR2 SVGAGI. CDR3 nucleotide sequence: TGTGCCAGCAGTTACGATGGGCGTCGGGGCGAGCAGTACTTC. It encodes CASSYDGRRGEQYF.

J is TRBJ1-1 and V is TRBV4-1; D perhaps matches TRBD1 (6 bases). CDR1 is MGHRA, CDR2 YSYEKL, per germline. Trimming took off 3 bases at V and 3 bases at J, with 14 bases between the two ends. The CDR3 runs to 15 residues. CDR3 DNA: TGCGCCAGCAGCCAGGGACAATTCGAGGACACTGAAGCTTTCTTT. Translated, it gives CASSQGQFEDTEAFF.

V and J are TRBV9 and TRBJ1-2; TRBD1 matches at 10 bases. Trimming at V came to 3 bases and at J to 7 bases, leaving 3 bases not matched to a gene. Germline lookup yields CDR1 SGDLS and CDR2 YYNGEE. This CDR3 has 13 residues. The CDR3 reads CASSGQGARGYTF. As DNA, the CDR3 is TGTGCCAGCAGCGGACAGGGGGCGCGTGGCTACACCTTC.

The rearrangement links TRBV7-9 to TRBJ2-3, with a tentative D call TRBD1 (5 bases). The V end lost 1 base, the J end lost 2 bases, and 10 bases lay between the germline ends. CDR3 length equals 15 residues. Germline V lookup: CDR1 SEHNR, CDR2 FQNEAQ (reference sequence). DNA for the CDR3: TGTGCCAGCAGCTTAGGGAGACAGACCACAGATACGCAGTATTTT. It is translated as CASSLGRQTTDTQYF.

The V and J genes are TRBV13 and TRBJ1-5; a possible D gene is TRBD1 (5 bases). CDR1 and CDR2 (germline): PRHDT, FYEKMQ (reference sequence). Deletions cut 3 bases from V and 7 bases from J, with 25 bases between. The CDR3 totals 18 residues. Here the CDR3 reads CASSFGPQVTQPKQPQHF. CDR3 DNA: TGTGCCAGCAGCTTCGGCCCACAGGTTACGCAACCTAAACAGCCCCAGCATTTT.

V is TRBV5-6 and J is TRBJ1-1, with 7 bases aligning to TRBD1. V shed 4 bases and J 0 bases; nucleotides not matched to a gene: 0. Germline CDR1 reads SGHDT; CDR2 reads YYEEEE. The CDR3 totals 13 residues. In DNA, the CDR3 is TGTGCCAGCAGCCAGGGGGTGAACACTGAAGCTTTCTTT. Translated: CASSQGVNTEAFF.

In its sample, this clone was seen a few times. The gene calls are TRBV7-9 and TRBJ1-5; D call uncertain. The length of the CDR3 is 13 residues. CDR1 and CDR2 from the germline V gene are SEHNR and FQNEAQ (reference sequence). The V gene lost 0 bases and the J gene lost 6 bases, with 6 bases spanning the gap. The CDR3 loop is CASSLASGQPQHF. DNA of the CDR3: TGTGCCAGCAGCTTAGCCAGCGGTCAGCCCCAGCATTTT.

The V gene is TRBV7-9, the J gene TRBJ2-6; 9 bases map to TRBD1. Germline loops: CDR1 SEHNR, CDR2 FQNEAQ (reference sequence). V was pared by 5 bases and J by 0 bases, with 11 bases of the junction left unmatched. The CDR3 has 19 residues. The DNA of the CDR3 is TGTGCCAGCAGCCTTCCCCAGGACAGGGGCGGCTCTGGGGCCAACGTCCTGACTTTC. Its translation: CASSLPQDRGGSGANVLTF.

The gene calls are TRBV28 and TRBJ1-2; the D gene is possibly TRBD1 (5 bases). CDR1 is MDHEN, CDR2 SYDVKM, per germline. Trimming pared 5 bases from V and 3 bases from J, leaving 13 bases between. The CDR3 has 14 residues. CDR3 nucleotides: TGTGCCAGCAGTCCCCATACGGGGGACTATGGCTACACCTTC. This sequence encodes CASSPHTGDYGYTF.

The chain uses TRBV7-8 and TRBJ2-1; 10 nucleotides agree with TRBD2. The CDR3 is 21 residues long. CDR1 and CDR2 (germline): SGHVS, FQNEAQ. The V gene end was trimmed by 5 bases and the J gene end by 7 bases; junction bases not matched to a gene: 26. CDR3 sequence reads: CASSLTPFVSSGGSDWNEQFF. The CDR3 region has the DNA TGTGCCAGCAGCCTCACGCCCTTTGTGAGTAGCGGGGGGTCTGATTGGAATGAGCAGTTCTTC.

CDR3 DNA sequence: TGCGCCAGCAGTGAGTCTCGACAGTTGAACACTGAAGCTTTCTTT. Protein sequence: CASSESRQLNTEAFF. The chain joins TRBV10-2 to TRBJ1-1; maybe TRBD1 (5 bases). Germline V lookup: CDR1 WSHSY, CDR2 SAAADI. Trimming shortened V by 0 bases and J by 0 bases, and 8 bases separated the two germline ends. CDR3 size: 15 residues.

The rearrangement joins TRBV5-8 to TRBJ2-7, with TRBD1 matching 7 bases. The CDR3 covers 14 residues. J was trimmed by 2 bases and V by 4 bases; bases with no gene match: 6. Looked up from germline, CDR1 is SGHTS and CDR2 is YDEGEE. CDR3 nucleotide sequence: TGTGCCAGCAGCGGAAAGACAGGGACCTACGAGCAGTACTTC. Translated: CASSGKTGTYEQYF. The full variable domain, completed using reference TRBV5-8 and TRBJ2-7, is EAGVTQSPTHLIKTRGQQATLRCSPISGHTSVYWYQQALGLGLQFLLWYDEGEERNRGNFPPRFSGRQFPNYSSELNVNALELEDSALYLCASSGKTGTYEQYFGPGTRLTVT.

The CDR3 here is CASNNINTEAFF. Here the CDR3 DNA reads TGTGCCAGCAATAATATAAACACTGAAGCTTTCTTT. This chain uses TRBV9 with TRBJ1-1; D not certain. With 6 bases removed from V and 2 bases from J, the gap between germline ends came to 8 bases. CDR3 length: 12 amino acids. CDR1 and CDR2 from the germline V gene are SGDLS and YYNGEE.

This clone occurred once. The chain links TRBV5-1 to TRBJ1-4, with D possibly TRBD1 on 5 matching bases. The CDR3 covers 17 residues. Trimming shortened V by 0 bases and J by 3 bases, and 15 bases separated the two germline ends. CDR1 SGHRS and CDR2 YFSETQ come from the germline V gene. CDR3 region: CASSLGEGYGSNEKLFF. CDR3 nucleotides: TGCGCCAGCAGCTTGGGGGAGGGGTACGGATCTAATGAAAAACTGTTTTTT.

The rearrangement joins TRBV6-5 to TRBJ2-7, with a possible D match to TRBD1 (6 bases). Trimming took off 6 bases at V and 0 bases at J, with 6 bases between the two ends. The CDR3 has 12 amino acids. The germline CDR1 and CDR2 sequences are MNHEY and SVGAGI. For the CDR3, the DNA is TGTGCCAGCAGGGACAGCTCCTACGAGCAGTACTTC. Translated: CASRDSSYEQYF.

The chain joins TRBV6-5 to TRBJ2-5; 11 positions agree with TRBD2. Per germline, CDR1 MNHEY and CDR2 SVGAGI. Trimming cost V 6 bases and J 3 bases; bases outside gene matches: 0. This CDR3 is 13 amino acids long. The CDR3 sequence is CASRLAGEETQYF. As DNA, the CDR3 is TGTGCCAGCAGACTAGCGGGGGAAGAGACCCAGTACTTC.

There are a few counts of this clone. The chain couples TRBV27 to TRBJ2-7; D is possibly TRBD1 (6 bases). The CDR3 is 13 residues long. V was pared by 5 bases and J by 3 bases, with 11 bases between. Germline lookup yields CDR1 MNHEY and CDR2 SMNVEV (reference sequence). The CDR3 region has the DNA TGTGCCAGCAGTCATGGACAGATCTACGAGCAGTACTTC. This translates into CASSHGQIYEQYF.

The gene calls are TRBV6-5 and TRBJ2-2; 7 nucleotides align to TRBD1. This CDR3 is built from 14 residues. Looked up from germline, CDR1 is MNHEY and CDR2 is SVGAGI. J lost 4 bases, V lost 8 bases, and 7 bases had no gene match. The CDR3 sequence: CASRQTGTTGELFF. As DNA, the CDR3 is TGTGCCAGCCGACAGACAGGGACCACCGGGGAGCTGTTTTTT.

The rearrangement links TRBV9 to TRBJ2-5, with TRBD2 matching over 8 bases. The ends lost 1 base at V and 5 bases at J; junction bases unmatched: 4. Germline loops: CDR1 SGDLS, CDR2 YYNGEE. The CDR3 sequence is 14 residues long. For the CDR3, the DNA is TGTGCCAGCAGCGTAACTAGCGGTAAGGAGACCCAGTACTTC. Its protein product is CASSVTSGKETQYF.

Only one count was recorded for this clone. The chain carries TRBV19 and TRBJ1-5, with 8 nucleotides matching TRBD1. The CDR3 extends over 15 amino acids. Germline values: CDR1 LNHDA, CDR2 SQIVND (reference sequence). V gave up 5 bases and J gave up 1 base; unmatched junction bases: 4. CDR3 region: CASSLTGGSNQPQHF. The CDR3 DNA reads TGTGCCAGTAGTCTAACAGGGGGGAGCAATCAGCCCCAGCATTTT.

This rearrangement joins TRBV18 to TRBJ1-5, with a possible D match to TRBD1 (5 bases). Trimming shortened V by 2 bases and J by 7 bases, and 18 bases separated the two germline ends. Germline-derived CDR1 and CDR2 are KGHSH and LQKENI. The CDR3 contains 16 residues. CDR3 sequence reads: CASSPTPPEGKQPQHF. The DNA of the CDR3 is TGTGCCAGCTCACCAACCCCCCCGGAGGGGAAGCAGCCCCAGCATTTT.

This chain links TRBV9 with TRBJ2-5, with 7 bases aligning to TRBD2. Germline CDR1 reads SGDLS; CDR2 reads YYNGEE. This CDR3 region has 15 residues. V lost 3 bases, J lost 2 bases, and 7 bases stayed unmatched. Here the CDR3 DNA reads TGTGCCAGCAGCGAACTCATAGCGGGTCAAGAGACCCAGTACTTC. Protein: CASSELIAGQETQYF.

V usage is TRBV5-8 and J usage is TRBJ1-1, with D unresolved. The V gene lost 0 bases and the J gene lost 1 base, with 4 bases spanning the gap. Germline CDR1 SGHTS, CDR2 YDEGEE. CDR3 length equals 13 residues. The CDR3 DNA reads TGTGCCAGCAGCTTGGCCGGGAACACTGAAGCTTTCTTT. Translated: CASSLAGNTEAFF. The complete variable domain, with remaining parts taken from reference TRBV5-8 and TRBJ1-1, reads EAGVTQSPTHLIKTRGQQATLRCSPISGHTSVYWYQQALGLGLQFLLWYDEGEERNRGNFPPRFSGRQFPNYSSELNVNALELEDSALYLCASSLAGNTEAFFGQGTRLTVV.

V and J are TRBV14 and TRBJ1-2, with TRBD1 matching 7 bases. The V segment lost 4 bases and the J segment 4 bases; nucleotides outside the gene matches: 15. This CDR3 has 17 amino acids. Germline loops: CDR1 SGHDN, CDR2 FVKESK. CDR3: CASSRGFSTGYGYGYTF. CDR3 coding DNA: TGTGCCAGCAGCCGGGGTTTTTCGACAGGGTACGGCTATGGCTACACCTTC.

This chain uses TRBV5-5 with TRBJ1-2; D is unclear. The V gene's germline CDR1 is SGHKS and CDR2 YYEKEE (reference sequence). Trimming removed 5 bases at V and 4 bases at J, with 18 bases between. This CDR3 is 15 amino acids long. The CDR3 coding sequence is TGTGCCAGCAGGACGACTCCAGCGAATGTCTATGGCTACACCTTC. Translation: CASRTTPANVYGYTF.

A word on this clone: This CDR3 is also generated by other DNA sequences in the sample. This sequence joins TRBV6-6 and TRBJ1-1, with D perhaps TRBD1 (5 bases). The CDR3 sequence is 14 residues long. Trimming shortened V by 2 bases and J by 1 base, and 8 bases separated the two germline ends. CDR1 and CDR2 from the germline V gene are MNHNY and SVGAGI (reference sequence). The chain's CDR3 is CASSYPGGNTEAFF. The CDR3 DNA follows: TGTGCCAGCAGTTACCCCGGGGGGAACACTGAAGCTTTCTTT.